This is a list of T cell receptor beta chains from one sample in a study of blood T cell repertoires in COVID-19. The protocol was immunoSEQ multiplex PCR, while the TCRdb copy is restricted to in-frame clones and leaves out a portion. The data show about 69,000 clones, nearly 90% seen once. Material: peripheral blood. The origin of the receptors is a middle-aged man with acute or convalescent COVID-19. Both conserved end residues are part of each CDR3. The order of the fields is D gene, J gene, V gene, clone size, CDR3 DNA, CDR3 protein. The D gene is left open where the match is weak. Expanded clones are given a class, and other clones once, few, many or no size at all.

NA | TRBJ2-7 | TRBV29-1 | NA | TGCAGCGTTGAAATAGGTAAAGCCGAAGCGGCATACGAGCAGTACTTC | CSVEIGKAEAAYEQYF
TRBD1 | TRBJ2-7 | TRBV6-4 | NA | TGTGCCAGCACCTACCCTCCAGGAAGGGACAGGGTAAGGAGCTCCTACGAGCAGTACTTC | CASTYPPGRDRVRSSYEQYF
TRBD2 | TRBJ2-7 | TRBV6-2/TRBV6-3 | few | TGTGCCAGCAGTCTACTAGCGGGAGTTTTGGCATCGTACGAGCAGTACTTC | CASSLLAGVLASYEQYF
TRBD2 | TRBJ2-3 | TRBV5-1 | once | TGCGCCAGCAGCTTTTTAGCGGGAGGGACAGATACGCAGTATTTT | CASSFLAGGTDTQYF
TRBD2 | TRBJ2-1 | TRBV29-1 | NA | TGCAGCGCCAAACTAGCGGGAGGGGTCAATGAGCAGTTCTTC | CSAKLAGGVNEQFF
NA | TRBJ1-6 | TRBV11-2 | NA | TGTGCCAGCAGACTTACCACCGGGGGAGATTCACCCCTCCACTTT | CASRLTTGGDSPLHF
NA | TRBJ1-1 | TRBV5-8 | few | TGTGCCAGCAGCTTGAGGGGTGGGGCCACTGAAGCTTTCTTT | CASSLRGGATEAFF
NA | TRBJ1-1 | TRBV10-3 | NA | TGTGCCATCAGTGAGTTGGTGGAGGCCCTGGGTGACTTT | CAISELVEALGDF
NA | TRBJ1-2 | TRBV6-1 | NA | TGTGCCAGCAGTGAGGTGCAGGACTATGGCTACACCTTC | CASSEVQDYGYTF
TRBD1 | TRBJ1-1 | TRBV7-9 | NA | TGTGCCAGCAACCTTGGACAGGGCTTGAACACTGAAGCTTTCTTT | CASNLGQGLNTEAFF
TRBD2 | TRBJ2-3 | TRBV18 | NA | TGTGCCAGCTCACCCATTAGCGGGAGCGGGGGCACAGATACGCAGTATTTT | CASSPISGSGGTDTQYF
TRBD1 | TRBJ2-1 | TRBV2 | once | TGTGCCAGCGGAGGACAGGGGGCTTACGAGGAGCAGTTCTTC | CASGGQGAYEEQFF
NA | TRBJ2-7 | TRBV27 | once | TGTGCCAGCAGTTTAAGACAGTCTTACTACGAGCAGTACTTC | CASSLRQSYYEQYF
NA | TRBJ1-4 | TRBV7-6 | NA | TGTGCCAGCAGCTTAGTCGGCGGGGGTCGGGAAAAACTGTTTTTT | CASSLVGGGREKLFF
NA | TRBJ2-5 | TRBV7-9 | NA | TGTGCCAGCAGCTTTACCACCGGAGCGGAGACCCAGTACTTC | CASSFTTGAETQYF
TRBD2 | TRBJ2-1 | TRBV5-4 | NA | TGTGCCAGCAGCCCCAATCCCCCGCCGGGACTAGCGGGAGAGAATGAGCAGTTCTTC | CASSPNPPPGLAGENEQFF
TRBD1 | TRBJ1-4 | TRBV11-2 | NA | TGTGCCAGCACCGGGACAGTTAATGAAAAACTGTTTTTT | CASTGTVNEKLFF
NA | TRBJ2-3 | TRBV5-1 | once | TGCGCCAGCAGCTGGCAGGGAAGTGGCACAGATACGCAGTATTTT | CASSWQGSGTDTQYF
NA | TRBJ2-1 | TRBV24-1 | NA | TGTGCCACCAGGGGGGCAGGGTACAATGAGCAGTTCTTC | CATRGAGYNEQFF
TRBD1 | TRBJ2-3 | TRBV7-9 | NA | TGTGCCAGCAGTTCGACAGGGCGTGCAGATACGCAGTATTTT | CASSSTGRADTQYF
NA | TRBJ2-1 | TRBV11-1 | NA | TGTGCCAGCAGCTACAGACCGGGACACCTCGACAATGAGCAGTTCTTC | CASSYRPGHLDNEQFF
TRBD1 | TRBJ2-5 | TRBV13 | NA | TGTGCCAGCAGCCCTGGGACAGTTCAAGAGACCCAGTACTTC | CASSPGTVQETQYF
NA | TRBJ1-3 | TRBV27 | once | TGTGCCAGCAGCCAAAACGGGTTCTCTGGAAACACCATATATTTT | CASSQNGFSGNTIYF
NA | TRBJ1-1 | TRBV9 | NA | TGTGCCAGCAGCGTACAGGGAGGCCTAAAGAACACTGAAGCTTTCTTT | CASSVQGGLKNTEAFF
NA | TRBJ2-1 | TRBV9 | NA | TGTGCCAGCCGGTCCTCTCTCTACAATGAGCAGTTCTTC | CASRSSLYNEQFF
TRBD1 | TRBJ1-5 | TRBV24-1 | NA | TGTGCCACCAGTGATCCAGGGACAGGTAGAGGGTTTGAACAGCCCCAGCATTTT | CATSDPGTGRGFEQPQHF
TRBD1 | TRBJ2-1 | TRBV12-3/TRBV12-4 | once | TGTGCCAGCAGACGACAGGGGTCCAATGGGCAGTTCTTC | CASRRQGSNGQFF
NA | TRBJ2-5 | TRBV7-2 | NA | TGTGCCAGCCGCCGGGACTCCCGACCGGAGACCCAGTACTTC | CASRRDSRPETQYF
NA | TRBJ2-2 | TRBV5-1 | few | TGCGCCAGCAGAAGGACTTGGAACACCGGGGAGCTGTTTTTT | CASRRTWNTGELFF
TRBD1 | TRBJ2-7 | TRBV4-1 | once | TGCGCCAGCAGCCAAGAGCTTAGGGGACAGGGGGCTTACGAGCAGTACTTC | CASSQELRGQGAYEQYF
NA | TRBJ1-2 | TRBV11-3 | few | TGTGCCAGCAGCAATACGGACTATGGCTACACCTTC | CASSNTDYGYTF
TRBD2 | TRBJ2-5 | TRBV7-9 | NA | TGTGCCAGCAGCCTGGGACTAGCGGGACTCCAAGAGACCCAGTACTTC | CASSLGLAGLQETQYF
TRBD1 | TRBJ2-6 | TRBV6-4 | NA | TGTGCCAGCAGTCTACAGGGGGCCTTTTCCTCTGGGGCCAACGTCCTGACTTTC | CASSLQGAFSSGANVLTF
TRBD2 | TRBJ2-7 | TRBV7-2 | NA | TGTGCCAGCAGCTCATCCTCGAGCGGGGCGCCCTACGAGCAGTACTTC | CASSSSSSGAPYEQYF
NA | TRBJ2-2 | TRBV5-4 | NA | TGTGCCAGCAGCTTACTAGGGTCCGGGGAGCTGTTTTTT | CASSLLGSGELFF
NA | TRBJ1-2 | TRBV12-3/TRBV12-4 | NA | TGTGCCAGCAGTTTAGACAGATCATATGGCTACACCTTC | CASSLDRSYGYTF
TRBD1 | TRBJ1-2 | TRBV4-3 | NA | TGCGCCAGCAGCCAAGAGGGACAGGGAGTCTATGGCTACACCTTC | CASSQEGQGVYGYTF
TRBD2 | TRBJ2-2 | TRBV7-9 | NA | TGTGCCAGCAGCTTAGCGTCGGGGGGGACCGGGGAGCTGTTTTTT | CASSLASGGTGELFF
NA | TRBJ2-1 | TRBV19 | NA | TGTGCCAGTAGCCCCCTGCGGGGGCTTAGTGGGAGGGAGCAGTTCTTC | CASSPLRGLSGREQFF
TRBD1 | TRBJ1-4 | TRBV4-1 | few | TGCGCCAGCAGCCTACAGACAGGGAATGAAAAACTGTTTTTT | CASSLQTGNEKLFF
TRBD2 | TRBJ2-3 | TRBV19 | NA | TGTGCCAGTAGTCCAGGACTAGCGGGAGTCTCAGATACGCAGTATTTT | CASSPGLAGVSDTQYF
NA | TRBJ1-2 | TRBV18 | NA | TGTGCCAGCTCACCACCAGAGGGCAACTATGGCTACACCTTC | CASSPPEGNYGYTF
NA | TRBJ2-2 | TRBV5-6 | NA | TGTGCCAGCAGCTACTCCGGGACAACGAACACCGGGGAGCTGTTTTTT | CASSYSGTTNTGELFF
NA | TRBJ1-2 | TRBV14 | NA | TGTGCCAGCAGCCAAGACTTGCTCCTAGGCTATGGCTACACCTTC | CASSQDLLLGYGYTF
TRBD2 | TRBJ2-2 | TRBV30 | NA | TGTGCCTGGAGTCCGGGACTAGCGGGACGGACCGGGGAGCTGTTTTTT | CAWSPGLAGRTGELFF
NA | TRBJ1-2 | TRBV5-1 | NA | TGCGCCAGCAGCTTTGGATCTCGTGGGGGCTCAAACTATGGCTACACCTTC | CASSFGSRGGSNYGYTF
TRBD2 | TRBJ2-1 | TRBV7-9 | NA | TGTGCCAGCAGCTTAGCACTAGCGATCCCCTACAATGAGCAGTTCTTC | CASSLALAIPYNEQFF
NA | TRBJ1-5 | TRBV30 | NA | TGTGCCTGGAGTGTACCTGAGGGAACGCCCCAGCATTTT | CAWSVPEGTPQHF
NA | TRBJ1-4 | TRBV2 | once | TGTGCCAGCAGTGGCGGACAGCTGAGTGAAAAACTGTTTTTT | CASSGGQLSEKLFF
NA | TRBJ1-1 | TRBV7-9 | NA | TGTGCCAGCAGGACAGATTCGATGAACACTGAAGCTTTCTTT | CASRTDSMNTEAFF